This T cell receptor (beta chain) was observed in a study of blood T cell repertoires in COVID-19. Cohorts were assigned according to the clinical history that participants reported. Per the study methods: Amplifying reference gene primers gave estimates of nucleated cell counts. TCRdb keeps only in-frame clones here, not all; method: immunoSEQ multiplex PCR. V and J calls and clone size come straight from that table; D and trimming were deduced from the DNA. The data show roughly 190,000 clones, less than 85% seen once. The CDR3 has 13 residues. Germline CDR1 is LNHDA and CDR2 is SQIVND (reference sequence). V was cut by 5 bases and J by 4 bases, with 11 bases left in between.

This clonotype was obtained from a woman younger than 45 who had recovered from COVID-19. V usage is TRBV19 and J usage is TRBJ1-1, with TRBD1 as a possible D gene (5 bases). The sample taken for sequencing was PBMCs or T cells enriched from blood (not recorded which). CDR3 amino acids: CASSPRVGTEAFF. DNA of the CDR3: TGTGCCAGTAGTCCCAGGGTGGGCACTGAAGCTTTCTTT.